This is a list of T cell receptor beta chains from one sample in a study of beta chain features in type 1 diabetes. Assay: immunoSEQ multiplex PCR; the TCRdb copy retains only in-frame clones and omits some. This table holds about 700,000 clones, roughly 12% found once. The sequenced sample consisted of naive CD4+ T cells from blood. These TCRs come from a man aged 18 to 35 with type 1 diabetes. CDR3s include the opening cysteine and the closing phenylalanine or tryptophan. The D gene is left open where the match is weak. Part of the rows lack a size; the others show once, few, many or a class for expanded clones.

D gene: TRBD1; CDR3 length: 17; J gene: TRBJ1-6; V gene: TRBV7-3; clone size: few; CDR3 DNA: TGTGCCAGCAGCTTAATGGGACAGGGGCCCTGGAGTTCACCCCTCCACTTT; CDR3 protein: CASSLMGQGPWSSPLHF
D gene: .; CDR3 length: 15; J gene: TRBJ2-1; V gene: TRBV7-8; clone size: .; CDR3 DNA: TGTGCCAGCAGCTATACTGGCTACTCCTACAATGAGCAGTTCTTC; CDR3 protein: CASSYTGYSYNEQFF
D gene: .; CDR3 length: 13; J gene: TRBJ1-4; V gene: TRBV30; clone size: .; CDR3 DNA: TGTGCCTGGAGTAAAGGGTCTCAGGAAAAACTGTTTTTT; CDR3 protein: CAWSKGSQEKLFF
D gene: TRBD1; CDR3 length: 14; J gene: TRBJ1-5; V gene: TRBV2; clone size: few; CDR3 DNA: TGTGCCAGCAGCGGGACAGGGTCTGGTCAGCCCCAGCATTTT; CDR3 protein: CASSGTGSGQPQHF
D gene: .; CDR3 length: 14; J gene: TRBJ2-7; V gene: TRBV5-4; clone size: .; CDR3 DNA: TGTGCCAGCAGCTCCGTACAGAACACCTACGAGCAGTACTTC; CDR3 protein: CASSSVQNTYEQYF
D gene: .; CDR3 length: 15; J gene: TRBJ1-2; V gene: TRBV6-5; clone size: few; CDR3 DNA: TGTGCCAGCAGTTACATGGACAGTATTAACTATGGCTACACCTTC; CDR3 protein: CASSYMDSINYGYTF
D gene: TRBD2; CDR3 length: 15; J gene: TRBJ2-7; V gene: TRBV5-1; clone size: .; CDR3 DNA: TGCGCCAGCAGCCCGAAAGCGGGGTTGTCCTACGAGCAGTACTTC; CDR3 protein: CASSPKAGLSYEQYF
D gene: .; CDR3 length: 12; J gene: TRBJ1-4; V gene: TRBV30; clone size: .; CDR3 DNA: TGTGCCTGGAGTGTACACCATGAAAAACTGTTTTTT; CDR3 protein: CAWSVHHEKLFF
D gene: .; CDR3 length: 13; J gene: TRBJ1-1; V gene: TRBV19; clone size: .; CDR3 DNA: TGTGCCAGTAGTATCCTCCACAGGATGGAAGCTTTCTTT; CDR3 protein: CASSILHRMEAFF
D gene: .; CDR3 length: 12; J gene: TRBJ1-2; V gene: TRBV19; clone size: few; CDR3 DNA: TGTGCCAGTGCCAGGGATAACTATGGCTACACCTTC; CDR3 protein: CASARDNYGYTF
D gene: .; CDR3 length: 13; J gene: TRBJ2-1; V gene: TRBV5-1; clone size: .; CDR3 DNA: TGCGCCAGCAAGACAGAACCCTACAATGAGCAGTTCTTC; CDR3 protein: CASKTEPYNEQFF
D gene: .; CDR3 length: 14; J gene: TRBJ1-1; V gene: TRBV7-8; clone size: few; CDR3 DNA: TGTGCCAGCAGCTCGGGTCCATCGAACACTGAAGCTTTCTTT; CDR3 protein: CASSSGPSNTEAFF
D gene: TRBD2; CDR3 length: 15; J gene: TRBJ2-3; V gene: TRBV10-2; clone size: few; CDR3 DNA: TGCGCCAGCAGGGACTTCACTAGCGGGGTGGATACGCAGTATTTT; CDR3 protein: CASRDFTSGVDTQYF
D gene: TRBD1; CDR3 length: 13; J gene: TRBJ2-7; V gene: TRBV30; clone size: .; CDR3 DNA: TGTGCCTGGAGTTCAGGGGGAGCCTACGAGCAGTACTTC; CDR3 protein: CAWSSGGAYEQYF
D gene: TRBD1; CDR3 length: 14; J gene: TRBJ2-5; V gene: TRBV30; clone size: .; CDR3 DNA: TGTGCCTGGAGTCTTACAGGGGGCGCGGAGACCCAGTACTTC; CDR3 protein: CAWSLTGGAETQYF
D gene: .; CDR3 length: 14; J gene: TRBJ1-5; V gene: TRBV7-2; clone size: few; CDR3 DNA: TGTGCCAGCAGCTTAGGCGGGGTTGATCAGCCCCAGCATTTT; CDR3 protein: CASSLGGVDQPQHF
D gene: TRBD1; CDR3 length: 16; J gene: TRBJ2-7; V gene: TRBV28; clone size: .; CDR3 DNA: TGTGCCAGCAGTTTATGGGGACAGGGGGCCGGCTACGAGCAGTACTTC; CDR3 protein: CASSLWGQGAGYEQYF
D gene: .; CDR3 length: 13; J gene: TRBJ1-6; V gene: TRBV5-4; clone size: .; CDR3 DNA: TGTGCCAGCAGCTTGGCGCATAATTCACCCCTCCACTTT; CDR3 protein: CASSLAHNSPLHF
D gene: .; CDR3 length: 13; J gene: TRBJ1-1; V gene: TRBV30; clone size: few; CDR3 DNA: TGTGCCTGGAATATACGTCGGGGCACTGAAGCTTTCTTT; CDR3 protein: CAWNIRRGTEAFF
D gene: .; CDR3 length: 18; J gene: TRBJ2-1; V gene: TRBV5-4; clone size: .; CDR3 DNA: TGTGCCAGCAGCCTACCTCGGGGGGACAGGCTCTCCTACAATGAGCAGTTCTTC; CDR3 protein: CASSLPRGDRLSYNEQFF
D gene: .; CDR3 length: 17; J gene: TRBJ1-2; V gene: TRBV14; clone size: .; CDR3 DNA: TGTGCCAGCAGCCAAGCACCAATTGGAGGCAGGGTGGGAGGCTACACCTTC; CDR3 protein: CASSQAPIGGRVGGYTF
D gene: .; CDR3 length: 12; J gene: TRBJ2-5; V gene: TRBV7-3; clone size: .; CDR3 DNA: TGTGCCAGCAGCTCACAACAAGAGACCCAGTACTTC; CDR3 protein: CASSSQQETQYF
D gene: .; CDR3 length: 17; J gene: TRBJ1-1; V gene: TRBV9; clone size: few; CDR3 DNA: TGTGCCAGCAGCGTAGACTTACACCCCTCTCGAGTCACTGAAGCTTTCTTT; CDR3 protein: CASSVDLHPSRVTEAFF
D gene: .; CDR3 length: 14; J gene: TRBJ2-5; V gene: TRBV7-9; clone size: few; CDR3 DNA: TGTGCCAGCAGCCACAGGGCCTCCCGGGAGACCCAGTACTTC; CDR3 protein: CASSHRASRETQYF
D gene: .; CDR3 length: 15; J gene: TRBJ2-2; V gene: TRBV5-1; clone size: .; CDR3 DNA: TGCGCCAGCAGCTTGGCCCCAGGTGGTCCCGGGGAGCTGTTTTTT; CDR3 protein: CASSLAPGGPGELFF
D gene: TRBD1; CDR3 length: 14; J gene: TRBJ1-4; V gene: TRBV15; clone size: few; CDR3 DNA: TGTGCCACCAGCACCGGACAGGGACTAGAAAAACTGTTTTTT; CDR3 protein: CATSTGQGLEKLFF
D gene: .; CDR3 length: 14; J gene: TRBJ2-7; V gene: TRBV2; clone size: few; CDR3 DNA: TGTGCCAGCAGATTCCGGGACAACTCCTACGAGCAGTACTTC; CDR3 protein: CASRFRDNSYEQYF
D gene: .; CDR3 length: 16; J gene: TRBJ1-6; V gene: TRBV7-9; clone size: .; CDR3 DNA: TGTGCCAGCAGCCCTTTGGGCGCGGCCTTTGATTCACCCCTCCACTTT; CDR3 protein: CASSPLGAAFDSPLHF
D gene: TRBD1; CDR3 length: 15; J gene: TRBJ1-6; V gene: TRBV30; clone size: few; CDR3 DNA: TGTGCCTGGAGTACAGACAGGGGAATGAGTTCACCCCTCCACTTT; CDR3 protein: CAWSTDRGMSSPLHF
D gene: .; CDR3 length: 11; J gene: TRBJ1-1; V gene: TRBV10-3; clone size: .; CDR3 DNA: TGTGCCATCAGTGTACAGAGTAGAGCTTTCTTT; CDR3 protein: CAISVQSRAFF
D gene: TRBD1; CDR3 length: 16; J gene: TRBJ1-5; V gene: TRBV10-3; clone size: .; CDR3 DNA: TGTGCCATCAGTTTGACAGGGGCCCCTAGCAATCAGCCCCAGCATTTT; CDR3 protein: CAISLTGAPSNQPQHF
D gene: .; CDR3 length: 13; J gene: TRBJ1-2; V gene: TRBV6-5; clone size: .; CDR3 DNA: TGTGCCAGCAGTTACGGGCAGATGGGAGGCTACACCTTC; CDR3 protein: CASSYGQMGGYTF
D gene: .; CDR3 length: 13; J gene: TRBJ1-3; V gene: TRBV14; clone size: .; CDR3 DNA: TGTGCCAGCAGCCCGAATCCTGGAAACACCATATATTTT; CDR3 protein: CASSPNPGNTIYF
D gene: .; CDR3 length: 14; J gene: TRBJ2-7; V gene: TRBV2; clone size: .; CDR3 DNA: TGTGCCAGCAGTGAGTGGGATGTCCCCTACGAGCAGTACTTC; CDR3 protein: CASSEWDVPYEQYF
D gene: .; CDR3 length: 14; J gene: TRBJ1-6; V gene: TRBV2; clone size: few; CDR3 DNA: TGTGCCAGCAGTGGAGGGACGGATAATTCACCCCTCCACTTT; CDR3 protein: CASSGGTDNSPLHF
D gene: .; CDR3 length: 15; J gene: TRBJ1-2; V gene: TRBV7-2; clone size: few; CDR3 DNA: TGTGCCAGCAGCTTAGATGGCACGGCTAACTATGGCTACACCTTC; CDR3 protein: CASSLDGTANYGYTF
D gene: .; CDR3 length: 16; J gene: TRBJ1-2; V gene: TRBV5-1; clone size: .; CDR3 DNA: TGCGCCAGCAGCTCTGGCGCAGTCAGGGTTAGCTATGGCTACACCTTC; CDR3 protein: CASSSGAVRVSYGYTF
D gene: TRBD1; CDR3 length: 14; J gene: TRBJ2-2; V gene: TRBV19; clone size: .; CDR3 DNA: TGTGCCAGTAGTACCACAGGGGTCTCCGGGGAGCTGTTTTTT; CDR3 protein: CASSTTGVSGELFF
D gene: TRBD1; CDR3 length: 14; J gene: TRBJ1-6; V gene: TRBV7-3; clone size: .; CDR3 DNA: TGTGCCAGCAGCTCTAGGGGGCTTGATTCACCCCTCCACTTT; CDR3 protein: CASSSRGLDSPLHF
D gene: .; CDR3 length: 12; J gene: TRBJ1-2; V gene: TRBV2; clone size: few; CDR3 DNA: TGTGCCAGCAGCGCCGGGAATTATGGCTACACCTTC; CDR3 protein: CASSAGNYGYTF
D gene: TRBD2; CDR3 length: 18; J gene: TRBJ2-3; V gene: TRBV7-2; clone size: .; CDR3 DNA: TGTGCCAGCAGCTTAGAACCACCGGGACTAGCGAGCACAGATACGCAGTATTTT; CDR3 protein: CASSLEPPGLASTDTQYF